This entry concerns a single T cell receptor beta chain. As yet, its antigen is unknown. Deletions cut 1 base from V and 10 bases from J, with 8 bases between. Germline loops: CDR1 KGHSH, CDR2 LQKENI. This CDR3 has 12 residues. Clones were read by immunoSEQ multiplex PCR, and TCRdb kept only the in-frame ones, dropping some. The table includes approximately 20,000 clones, roughly 83% detected once. The time point here: cycle 4 day 1 (C4D1), after five to seven weeks of nivolumab. The patients all showed relapse after autologous stem cell transplantation, while their brentuximab vedotin exposure varied. Magnetic negative selection served to purify CD4+ T cells out of PBMCs that had been thawed. This specimen comes from a study of PD-1 blockade in classical Hodgkin lymphoma. About the research overall: Patients received nivolumab 3 mg/kg intravenously every 2 weeks.

Whole-study findings and limits: Diminished baseline TCR diversity has been reported in newly diagnosed patients relative to healthy donors. With respect to the repertoire differences, their causes, possibly disease activity or prior therapy, remain undefined. Newly diagnosed and completely responding patients shared comparable baseline diversity.

The chain carries TRBV18 and TRBJ2-1; no definite D call. The source of this sequence is a human donor with classical Hodgkin lymphoma. Sequenced material: CD4+ T cells from blood, taken before the fourth cycle of nivolumab. CDR3 nucleotides: TGTGCCAGCTCACCACTCGTGGGAGAGCAGTTCTTC. Protein sequence: CASSPLVGEQFF.